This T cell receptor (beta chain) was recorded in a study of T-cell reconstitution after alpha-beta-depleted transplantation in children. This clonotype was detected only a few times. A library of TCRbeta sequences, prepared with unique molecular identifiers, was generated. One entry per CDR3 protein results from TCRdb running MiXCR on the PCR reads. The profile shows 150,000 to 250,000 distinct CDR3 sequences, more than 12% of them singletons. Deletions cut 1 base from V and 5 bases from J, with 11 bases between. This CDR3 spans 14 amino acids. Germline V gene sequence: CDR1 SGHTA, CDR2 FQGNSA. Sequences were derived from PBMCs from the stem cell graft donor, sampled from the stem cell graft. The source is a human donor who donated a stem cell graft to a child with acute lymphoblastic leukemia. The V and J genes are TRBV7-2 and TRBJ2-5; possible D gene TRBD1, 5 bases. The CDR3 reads CASSLGGADETQYF. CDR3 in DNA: TGTGCCAGCAGCTTAGGGGGCGCCGACGAGACCCAGTACTTC.